Presented here are 8 T cell receptor beta chains from one specimen sequenced in a study of T cell responses to AZD1222 COVID-19 vaccine. Measured with immunoSEQ multiplex PCR; TCRdb has only the in-frame clones, and not every one. The sample records around 200,000 clones, 90% to 95% being singletons. This specimen consisted of peripheral blood, obtained 28 days after the second AZD1222 dose. The receptors originated from an adult who received the AZD1222 COVID-19 vaccine.

The chain joins TRBV5-8 to TRBJ1-1; D might be TRBD1 (6 bases). The V end was cut by 4 bases, the J end by 1 base, with 17 bases between. Germline V gene lookup returns CDR1 SGHTS and CDR2 YDEGEE. This CDR3 is built from 16 residues. The CDR3: CASSRWAEGGNTEAFF. In DNA form, the CDR3 reads TGTGCCAGCAGCCGTTGGGCCGAAGGGGGGAACACTGAAGCTTTCTTT.

The chain uses TRBV29-1 and TRBJ1-2; D is unresolved. Between the trimmed V and J ends, which lost 4 bases and 3 bases, there was a span of 9 bases. CDR1 and CDR2 from the germline V gene are SQVTM and ANQGSEA. CDR3 length: 12 amino acids. The CDR3 is CSVGSEDYGYTF. DNA of the CDR3: TGCAGCGTTGGCAGCGAGGACTATGGCTACACCTTC.

This chain links TRBV5-5 with TRBJ2-1, with TRBD2 identical over 7 bases. CDR1 and CDR2 (germline): SGHKS, YYEKEE (reference sequence). The CDR3 extends over 16 amino acids. V trimming: 5 bases; J trimming: 6 bases; junction bases outside the gene matches: 14. The CDR3 reads CASRMGGQGGLNEQFF. The CDR3 nucleotides are TGTGCCAGCAGAATGGGAGGGCAGGGTGGTCTCAATGAGCAGTTCTTC.

This sequence joins TRBV19 and TRBJ2-2, with TRBD2 matching over 10 bases. CDR3 length: 15 residues. CDR1 and CDR2 (germline): LNHDA, SQIVND (reference sequence). The junction had 5 bases not matched to a gene; V was cut back by 5 bases and J by 5 bases. CDR3: CASSAVAGGTGELFF. DNA of the CDR3: TGTGCCAGTAGTGCAGTAGCGGGAGGAACCGGGGAGCTGTTTTTT.

V usage is TRBV9 and J usage is TRBJ1-5; 9 bases are shared with TRBD1. The germline CDR1 and CDR2 sequences are SGDLS and YYNGEE. J lost 4 bases, V lost 1 base, and 6 bases had no gene match. This CDR3 spans 16 amino acids. Written as DNA, the CDR3 is TGTGCCAGCAGCGTAAGGTGGGACAGGGAAAATCAGCCCCAGCATTTT. Translated: CASSVRWDRENQPQHF.

The chain combines TRBV7-2 with TRBJ2-7; TRBD1 aligns across 9 bases. The length of the CDR3 is 15 residues. CDR1 is SGHTA and CDR2 is FQGNSA in the germline V gene. V was clipped by 4 bases and J by 3 bases; unmatched bases: 7. The CDR3 DNA reads as TGTGCCAGCAGCTCCGGACAGGGGAAGGGCTACGAGCAGTACTTC. Amino acid sequence: CASSSGQGKGYEQYF.

This chain uses TRBV7-9 with TRBJ2-7; D is unclear. Trimming removed 11 bases at V and 1 base at J, with 15 bases between. This CDR3 comprises 13 residues. Germline lookup yields CDR1 SEHNR and CDR2 FQNEAQ (reference sequence). CDR3 in amino acids: CAGSPQGSYEQYF. The DNA for the CDR3 is TGTGCCGGTTCTCCACAAGGATCCTACGAGCAGTACTTC.

The chain uses TRBV12-5 and TRBJ1-5; no firm D call. In germline, CDR1 is LGHNT, CDR2 FRNRAP. V was trimmed by 1 base and J by 6 bases, leaving 4 bases between them. This CDR3 spans 12 amino acids. Here the CDR3 DNA reads TGTGCTAGTGGTTTGGAGGGTCAGCCCCAGCATTTT. As protein: CASGLEGQPQHF. Drawing the rest from reference TRBV12-5 and TRBJ1-5, the complete variable domain is DARVTQTPRHKVTEMGQEVTMRCQPILGHNTVFWYRQTMMQGLELLAYFRNRAPLDDSGMPKDRFSAEMPDATLATLKIQPSEPRDSAVYFCASGLEGQPQHFGDGTRLSIL.